This passage covers 31 T cell receptor beta chains from one sample sequenced in a study of regulatory T cells in long-lasting Graves disease. The time point is: newly diagnosed GD, antithyroid drugs for less than 3 months. After RNA was extracted from PBMCs, the TCR library was made from it. Arm-PCR of CDR3 regions and iRepertoire HTBI primers were the basis on which TCR beta libraries were built. TCRdb recomputed calls from the multiplex PCR reads with MiXCR, one row per CDR3 protein. The table shows under 250,000 distinct CDR3 sequences, with around 20% occurring only once. Specimen: peripheral blood mononuclear cells (PBMCs), collected at new diagnosis, from a patient treated with antithyroid drugs. The receptors were sampled from a female donor with Graves disease.

To note about this clonotype: A read error is possible here, since a much larger clone lies one base away. The rearrangement joins TRBV29-1 to TRBJ2-3; 7 nucleotides line up with TRBD2. The CDR3 spans 12 residues. V dropped 6 bases and J dropped 2; count of bases not matched to a gene: 2. CDR1 is SQVTM, CDR2 ANQGSEA, per germline. The CDR3 coding sequence is TGCAGCGTCCGGGGGGACACAGATACGCAGTATTTT. It translates to CSVRGDTDTQYF.

This clonotype came up many times. The chain employs TRBV2 and TRBJ2-1, with 12 bases that match TRBD1. V gave up 7 bases and J gave up 9 bases; unmatched junction bases: 7. The CDR3 is 14 amino acids. Looked up from germline, CDR1 is SNHLY and CDR2 is FYNNEI. The CDR3 nucleotides are TGTGCCAGCACCCCGGGACAGGGGGCTACTGAGCAGTTCTTC. This codes for CASTPGQGATEQFF.

Ten or more counts support this clonotype. V gene TRBV29-1 combines with J gene TRBJ1-5, with 7 positions matching TRBD1. Germline trimming cut 8 bases from V and 4 bases from J; bases unmatched to any gene: 8. CDR1 SQVTM and CDR2 ANQGSEA come from the germline V gene. This CDR3 is built from 13 residues. The CDR3 coding sequence is TGCAGCTGTGGAGACAGGGTAAATCAGCCCCAGCATTTT. It translates to CSCGDRVNQPQHF.

This clonotype came up a few times. The chain is built from TRBV29-1 and TRBJ1-1; 10 bases are shared with TRBD1. The length of the CDR3 is 13 residues. J was trimmed by 3 bases and V by 6 bases; bases with no gene match: 4. Germline CDR1 and CDR2: SQVTM and ANQGSEA. The CDR3 protein is CSVRTGGYTEAFF. As DNA, the CDR3 is TGCAGCGTGAGGACAGGGGGGTACACTGAAGCTTTCTTT.

The rearrangement joins TRBV7-9 to TRBJ2-3, with 9 bases lining up with TRBD2. The CDR3 consists of 15 residues. Germline CDR1 reads SEHNR; CDR2 reads FQNEAQ (reference sequence). Germline trimming cut 5 bases from V and 1 base from J; bases unmatched to any gene: 4. CDR3 DNA sequence: TGTGCCAGCAGCGATATAGCGGGGGGCACAGATACGCAGTATTTT. Its protein product is CASSDIAGGTDTQYF.

On this clonotype: A much larger clone lies a single base off, so this may be a read error. This chain connects TRBV11-2 to TRBJ1-2; TRBD1 is a possible D gene (5 bases). V lost 4 bases, J lost 4 bases, and 13 bases lay in between. CDR3 length: 14 residues. In germline, CDR1 is SGHAT, CDR2 FQNNGV. CDR3 protein: CASSSPGPIYGYTF. As DNA, the CDR3 is TGTGCCAGCAGCTCACCGGGACCGATCTATGGCTACACCTTC.

As concerns this clonotype: This likely traces to a read error, being one base from a far larger clone. The genes are TRBV2 and TRBJ2-1; 10 bases line up with TRBD1. The J call may be incorrect, as the DNA end agrees better with TRBJ2-4. This CDR3 contains 17 residues. Germline V gene data show CDR1 as SNHLY and CDR2 as FYNNEI. In DNA, the CDR3 is TGTGCCTGCAGCGAAGGATCCGGGACAGGGGTCAAAAACATTCAGTACTTC. It codes for CACSEGSGTGVKNIQYF.

This clonotype occurred many times. The gene calls are TRBV20-1 and TRBJ2-7, with TRBD1 matching 12 bases. Losses at the gene ends were 3 bases for V and 4 bases for J; bases not matched to a gene: 4. CDR1 and CDR2 (germline): DFQATT, SNEGSKA (reference sequence). There are 14 residues in the CDR3. CDR3 nucleotides: TGCAGTGCTAGTTGGGACAGGGGGCTTTACGAGCAGTACTTC. Translated, it gives CSASWDRGLYEQYF.

This clonotype was counted many times. V usage is TRBV7-9 and J usage is TRBJ2-1; 11 positions agree with TRBD2. The CDR3 runs 15 residues. V lost 6 bases, J lost 4 bases, and 5 bases stayed unmatched. Germline CDR1 SEHNR, CDR2 FQNEAQ (reference sequence). In DNA form, the CDR3 reads TGTGCCAGCAGTCAATCTAGCGGGAGGTACAATGAGCAGTTCTTC. It is translated as CASSQSSGRYNEQFF.

The chain recombines TRBV30 with TRBJ2-7, with TRBD1 as a possible D gene (6 bases). Germline V gene data show CDR1 as GTSNPN and CDR2 as SVGIG (reference sequence). The CDR3 spans 13 residues. V lost 2 bases and J lost 6, with 14 bases in between. CDR3 loop: CAWSYSQGREQYF. DNA for the CDR3: TGTGCCTGGAGTTACAGCCAGGGGCGCGAGCAGTACTTC.

This chain links TRBV4-2 with TRBJ1-3; D possibly corresponds to TRBD1 (6 bases). Germline V gene sequence: CDR1 LGHNA, CDR2 YNFKEQ. V lost 0 bases to trimming and J lost 2 bases, with 14 bases between them. This CDR3 region has 17 residues. CDR3 residues: CASSQESAGGAGNTIYF. In DNA, the CDR3 is TGTGCCAGCAGCCAAGAATCGGCGGGGGGCGCTGGAAACACCATATATTTT.

This clonotype was observed at least ten times. J is TRBJ1-3 and V is TRBV7-2; D unclear. The germline V and J ends were trimmed by 5 bases and 0 bases, with 11 bases remaining between them. Germline lookup yields CDR1 SGHTA and CDR2 FQGNSA. The length of the CDR3 is 15 residues. The chain's CDR3 is CASSQGTLSGNTIYF. In DNA, the CDR3 is TGTGCCAGCAGCCAAGGCACCCTCTCTGGAAACACCATATATTTT.

This clonotype occurred many times. J is TRBJ2-6 and V is TRBV10-1, with 8 nucleotides matching TRBD1. Germline V gives CDR1 WNHNN, CDR2 SYGVQD (reference sequence). The J segment lost 2 bases and the V segment lost 5 bases, leaving 2 bases of the junction unmatched. The CDR3 loop spans 15 amino acids. CDR3: CASSSGGTGANVLTF. The CDR3 region has the DNA TGCGCCAGCAGTTCAGGGGGCACTGGGGCCAACGTCCTGACTTTC.

This clonotype was recorded a few times. This chain connects TRBV4-2 to TRBJ2-5; 9 bases align to TRBD2. CDR1 LGHNA and CDR2 YNFKEQ come from the germline V gene. J gave up 4 bases and V 5 bases, and 8 bases lay outside the gene matches. The CDR3 spans 15 residues. The CDR3 DNA reads TGTGCCAGCAGCAAATCTAGCGGGGTCGGAGAGACCCAGTACTTC. It yields the protein CASSKSSGVGETQYF.

This chain links TRBV28 with TRBJ1-3; no firm D call. Germline CDR1 is MDHEN and CDR2 is SYDVKM. The CDR3 spans 12 residues. V gave up 3 bases and J gave up 8 bases, with 8 bases separating them. CDR3 sequence: CASSFGIDTIYF. In nucleotides, the CDR3 is TGTGCCAGCAGTTTCGGGATTGACACCATATATTTT.

The chain carries TRBV6-1 and TRBJ1-2; D ambiguous. The CDR3 totals 11 residues. Germline values: CDR1 MNHNS, CDR2 SASEGT. V dropped 4 bases and J dropped 3 bases, with 3 bases sitting between them. In DNA, the CDR3 is TGTGCCAGCAGTGGTCACTATGGCTACACCTTC. Its protein product is CASSGHYGYTF.

This clonotype was counted at least ten times. CDR3 in DNA: TGTGCCAGCAGTTCGCCAGGGACCCAGTACTTC. Translation gives CASSSPGTQYF. The chain carries TRBV6-2 or TRBV6-3 and TRBJ2-5; D gene uncertain. Germline CDR1 is MNHEY and CDR2 is SVGEGT. The CDR3 spans 11 residues. Trimming left V 4 bases short and J 7 bases short, with 7 bases between.

Many counts were recorded for this clonotype. This chain connects TRBV11-2 to TRBJ2-3; D gene ambiguous. The CDR3 is 14 residues long. Per germline, CDR1 SGHAT and CDR2 FQNNGV. V shed 1 base and J shed 5 bases, with 10 bases lying between them. CDR3 sequence: CASSLGAGRDTQYF. CDR3 bases: TGTGCCAGCAGCTTAGGGGCAGGAAGAGATACGCAGTATTTT.

In this sample, this clonotype turned up many times. Sequence at one end of the junction differs from germline and may be a read error. J is TRBJ2-7 and V is TRBV5-1; TRBD2 agrees at 8 bases. The CDR3 is made up of 14 amino acids. Germline-derived CDR1 and CDR2 are SGHRS and YFSETQ. Here the CDR3 reads CASSLAGGIYEQYF. CDR3 nucleotides: TGTGCCAGCAGCTTGGCGGGAGGTATTTACGAGCAGTACTTC.

This clonotype came up many times. The rearrangement links TRBV20-1 to TRBJ1-1; 7 bases map to TRBD1. V shed 5 bases and J 1 base; nucleotides not matched to a gene: 4. This CDR3 spans 13 amino acids. Germline CDR1 and CDR2: DFQATT and SNEGSKA (reference sequence). CDR3 nucleotide sequence: TGCAGTGCTGTAGGGACAGCGAACACTGAAGCTTTCTTT. Protein: CSAVGTANTEAFF.

This clonotype has at least ten counts. The gene calls are TRBV7-2 and TRBJ2-7; D tentatively fits TRBD1 or TRBD2 (5 bases each). CDR1 is SGHTA and CDR2 is FQGNSA in the germline V gene. The CDR3 covers 15 residues. The ends were cut back, 5 bases at V and 1 base at J, with 15 bases in the middle. For the CDR3, the DNA is TGTGCCAGCAGCCCACCCGGGGCTCAGTCCTACGAGCAGTACTTC. Protein sequence: CASSPPGAQSYEQYF.

A single count supports this clonotype. The chain uses TRBV12-3 or TRBV12-4 and TRBJ2-1, with 9 bases fitting TRBD2. The CDR3 loop spans 15 amino acids. Unmatched junction bases numbered 9, after V lost 7 bases and J lost 5 bases. The CDR3 sequence: CASTLAGGLHNEQFF. The CDR3, as DNA: TGTGCCAGCACTCTCGCGGGGGGGCTGCACAATGAGCAGTTCTTC.

This clonotype was detected a few times. This chain uses TRBV4-3 with TRBJ1-2; D ambiguous. This CDR3 spans 15 amino acids. The germline CDR1 and CDR2 sequences are LGHNA and YSLEER. Deletions cut 0 bases from V and 4 bases from J, with 12 bases between. The CDR3 here is CASSQDGDGTYGYTF. Here the CDR3 DNA reads TGCGCCAGCAGCCAAGATGGTGACGGAACCTATGGCTACACCTTC.

This clonotype has just a few counts. The chain carries TRBV19 and TRBJ2-1, with 8 bases lining up with TRBD2. The ends lost 0 bases at V and 5 bases at J; junction bases unmatched: 9. CDR1 is LNHDA, CDR2 SQIVND, per germline (reference sequence). CDR3 length: 17 residues. CDR3 bases: TGTGCCAGTAGTATAGAGTCCGGGACTAGAACTAACAATGAGCAGTTCTTC. As protein: CASSIESGTRTNNEQFF.

In its sample, this clonotype was seen many times. The rearrangement joins TRBV9 to TRBJ2-1; 8 bases map to TRBD2. Losses at the gene ends were 2 bases for V and 9 bases for J; bases not matched to a gene: 13. This CDR3 is built from 16 residues. Germline V gene lookup returns CDR1 SGDLS and CDR2 YYNGEE. The CDR3 nucleotides read TGTGCCAGCAGCGTGGCCCCGGGACTAGGGGACGGTGAGCAGTTCTTC. Translated: CASSVAPGLGDGEQFF.

This clonotype was counted many times. The chain is built from TRBV20-1 and TRBJ2-7, with 8 bases identical to TRBD2. The CDR3 runs to 13 residues. Germline CDR1 DFQATT, CDR2 SNEGSKA (reference sequence). The junction had 2 bases not matched to a gene; V was cut back by 1 base and J by 3 bases. This chain's CDR3 is CSARGGRHYEQYF. CDR3 DNA sequence: TGCAGTGCTAGAGGCGGGAGGCACTACGAGCAGTACTTC.

This clonotype showed up many times. The V call is TRBV5-1, the J call TRBJ2-2; TRBD2 matches at 9 bases. The CDR3 has 15 residues. CDR1 and CDR2 from the germline V gene are SGHRS and YFSETQ. The ends lost 4 bases at V and 5 bases at J; junction bases unmatched: 6. In DNA form, the CDR3 reads TGCGCCAGCAGCCTTAGCGGGGGAGGAACCGGGGAGCTGTTTTTT. Amino acids: CASSLSGGGTGELFF.

This clonotype was detected a few times. The gene calls are TRBV19 and TRBJ1-1, with a possible D match to TRBD1 (5 bases). Germline CDR1 and CDR2: LNHDA and SQIVND (reference sequence). The CDR3 covers 14 residues. Trimming pared 6 bases from V and 2 bases from J, leaving 13 bases between. In DNA form, the CDR3 reads TGTGCCAGTAGGTCGTCAGGGCCCAACACTGAAGCTTTCTTT. It encodes CASRSSGPNTEAFF.

Concerning this clonotype: Possible read error: a much larger clone is one base away. V is TRBV19 and J is TRBJ2-2; D ambiguous. V lost 8 bases, J lost 1 base, and 8 bases lay in between. The CDR3 has 13 residues. Per the germline V gene, CDR1 is LNHDA and CDR2 is SQIVND (reference sequence). DNA of the CDR3: TGTGCCAGTCGGACCCGGAACACCGGGGAGCTGTTTTTT. Amino acids: CASRTRNTGELFF.

The table lists this clonotype with many counts. The CDR3: CASRDRGLSGYTF. The DNA of the CDR3 is TGTGCCAGCCGGGACAGGGGGCTTAGTGGCTACACCTTC. The chain uses TRBV2 and TRBJ1-2; 12 bases match TRBD1. The CDR3 totals 13 residues. V lost 8 bases, J lost 7 bases, and 5 bases stayed unmatched. In germline, CDR1 is SNHLY, CDR2 FYNNEI.

The chain carries TRBV15 and TRBJ2-1, with D perhaps matching TRBD2 (5 bases). The J call is uncertain, as TRBJ2-5 better fits the DNA end. The germline CDR1 and CDR2 sequences are LNHNV and YYDKDF (reference sequence). The CDR3 runs 12 residues. CDR3 sequence reads: CATSPSRGTQYF. DNA of the CDR3: TGTGCCACCAGCCCGAGCCGGGGGACCCAGTACTTC.